The rows below give T cell receptor beta chains drawn from one sample of a study of T cells expressing NK-cell markers. TCRdb re-called the 5' RACE reads and gives one entry per CDR3 protein, without DNA. The sample totals 500,000 to 700,000 distinct CDR3 sequences. Sequencing input: blood T cells: a sorted CD56 or NKG2C T cell subset, CD4+ or CD8+ T cells, or bulk PBMC T cells (not recorded which). These receptors originate from a man aged 18 to 29 in good health. CDR3s include the opening cysteine and the closing phenylalanine or tryptophan.

CDR3 length,J gene,V gene,CDR3 protein
11,TRBJ2-5,TRBV29-1,CSVDRWETQYF
11,TRBJ2-1,TRBV20-1,CSAGGSNEQFF
15,TRBJ2-7,TRBV7-2,CASSLEGDPSYEQYF
11,TRBJ2-1,TRBV29-1,CSVVGASEQFF
15,TRBJ2-1,TRBV20-1,CSAKPSGGLWDEQFF
15,TRBJ2-5,TRBV27,CASSLWVGSGETQYF
14,TRBJ2-1,TRBV25-1,CASSDLGKPNEQFF
13,TRBJ1-6,TRBV5-1,CASRQDGGSPLHF
17,TRBJ2-4,TRBV12-3/TRBV12-4,CASSFIAGELAKNIQYF
13,TRBJ1-2,TRBV20-1,CSAPRLADYGYTF